This T cell receptor beta chain was identified during a study of blood T cell repertoires in COVID-19. Study context: Acute and convalescent COVID-19 specimens originated in the United States, Italy and Spain.

V lost 6 bases, J lost 2 bases, and 6 bases stayed unmatched. Germline V CDR1 and CDR2: SQVTM, ANQGSEA. CDR3 length equals 13 residues. Per the authors' pipeline: Amplification of reference gene primers was used by the study to estimate nucleated cell counts. Assay used: immunoSEQ multiplex PCR; TCRdb lists only in-frame clones, some missing. The D gene and trimming were derived from the DNA, and the V and J assignments and clone size from that table. This sample has approximately 150,000 clones, with roughly 90% found just once. The chain couples TRBV29-1 to TRBJ1-2, with 7 bases that match TRBD1. The sample comprised peripheral blood. The sequence was obtained from a man aged 55 to 70 with active or convalescent COVID-19. CDR3 coding DNA: TGCAGCGTCGACGAGGACAGGAACTATGGCTACACCTTC. This encodes CSVDEDRNYGYTF.